Reported below is one T cell receptor (beta chain). Germline CDR1 LGHDT, CDR2 YNNKEL (reference sequence). V gave up 0 bases and J gave up 4 bases; unmatched junction bases: 9. The CDR3 runs to 17 residues. This record belongs to a study of blood T cell repertoires in COVID-19. Study in general: There were acute and convalescent COVID-19 samples, and they came from the United States, Italy and Spain. T cells, B-cell-depleted T cells, or PBMCs provided the cDNA or gDNA that served as material.

Original processing notes: For nucleated cells, counts were estimated from reference gene primer amplification. Sequencing used immunoSEQ multiplex PCR; TCRdb keeps in-frame clones, though not all of them. Clone size and V and J calls were adopted from that table, with D and trimming inferred from the DNA. This table holds 400,000 or so clones, around 87% found once. This sequence was found in a human donor in a cohort sampled during active COVID-19. The V call is TRBV3-1 (or the pseudogene TRBV3-2), the J call TRBJ2-5; 9 bases fit TRBD2. Sequencing used peripheral blood. The CDR3 DNA reads TGTGCCAGCAGCCAAGACCTGGGGCGGGAGGGCCCAGAGACCCAGTACTTC. It encodes CASSQDLGREGPETQYF.